This T cell receptor (beta chain) comes out of a study of HIV-infected patients and healthy controls. This clonotype is deemed medium-sized. One end of the junction fails to match germline, which may point to a read error. cDNA was made from roughly 470 ng RNA using alpha and beta constant primers. Alpha and beta chain libraries were made separately by chain-specific third strand synthesis with multiplexing indices. TCRdb independently ran MiXCR on the 5' RACE reads; one entry per CDR3 protein. The table lists thousands of distinct CDR3 sequences, roughly 8.1% of them singletons, with approximately 12% in the top ten. Per germline, CDR1 DFQATT and CDR2 SNEGSKA (reference sequence). This CDR3 spans 13 amino acids. Antiretroviral therapy had run roughly three months, about 14 weeks, before follow-up blood collection. The repertoire came from unfractionated whole blood and reflected all unsorted peripheral T cells.

The genes are TRBV20-1 and TRBJ1-2; a possible D gene is TRBD1 (5 bases). Sequences were derived from blood, sampled during antiretroviral therapy. This clonotype originated in an adult with HIV infection. CDR3 sequence (DNA): TGCAGTGCGGCCGGGACGGCTAACTCTGGCTACACCTTC. Translated, it gives CSAAGTANSGYTF.